A selection of T cell receptor beta chains follows, all from one sample in a study of blood T cell repertoires in COVID-19. The method was immunoSEQ multiplex PCR; TCRdb's version includes in-frame clones alone and lacks a portion of them. Among around 160,000 clones listed, approximately 91% were seen once. Sequenced input: peripheral blood. The receptor set was obtained from a young man with acute or convalescent COVID-19. CDR3s leave out the opening cysteine and the closing phenylalanine or tryptophan. A D gene is named only where the DNA matches it firmly. Where a row states a size, it is once, few, many or the class of an expanded clone; other rows omit it.

TRBJ2-3,NA,TRBD1,TRBV27,ASTLLGDRFTDTQY
TRBJ1-5,NA,NA,TRBV9,ASSVDGQSRQPQH
TRBJ2-7,NA,TRBD1,TRBV11-2,ASSWYRDRGIYEQY
TRBJ2-2,NA,TRBD1,TRBV29-1,SVYLGTGEDTGELF
TRBJ2-3,NA,NA,TRBV21-1,ASSHKIPWTDTDTQY
TRBJ2-7,NA,TRBD2,TRBV9,ASSARGLAGSYEQY
TRBJ2-1,NA,TRBD2,TRBV4-2,ASSPLLSGNYNEQF
TRBJ1-1,NA,NA,TRBV7-6,ASSVTGPGNTEAF
TRBJ2-1,NA,NA,TRBV10-1,ASSDNFDEQF
TRBJ2-3,NA,TRBD2,TRBV5-4,ASSSRLAGEWSTDTQY
TRBJ2-7,NA,TRBD1,TRBV9,ASSVTGQAYEQY
TRBJ1-5,NA,NA,TRBV10-2,ASSESPGPANQPQH
TRBJ2-7,NA,NA,TRBV6-6,ASSPNELNYEQY
TRBJ1-5,NA,TRBD1,TRBV10-2,ASSEAGGINQPQH
TRBJ1-2,NA,TRBD1,TRBV3-1/TRBV3-2,ASSPNGQEAYGYT
TRBJ2-1,NA,TRBD2,TRBV5-1,ASSSTLAGNYNEQF
TRBJ1-6,NA,NA,TRBV6-6,ASRLWGPVPLH
TRBJ1-1,NA,TRBD1,TRBV3-1/TRBV3-2,ASSRNYRGRFENTEAF
TRBJ1-1,NA,NA,TRBV14,ASSYIGGYLNTEAF
TRBJ1-5,NA,NA,TRBV2,ASRPESGNQPQH
TRBJ1-5,NA,TRBD1,TRBV7-8,ASSLAAGGGPQH
TRBJ2-7,NA,NA,TRBV18,ASSSSGVKSSYEQY
TRBJ1-3,NA,NA,TRBV3-1/TRBV3-2,ASSQETASFGNTIY
TRBJ2-2,NA,TRBD2,TRBV6-4,ASSDSAGGLTGELF
TRBJ1-5,NA,TRBD1,TRBV5-5,ASSPTGASNQPQH
TRBJ2-7,NA,NA,TRBV19,ASSIDAFPGEYEQY
TRBJ1-5,NA,NA,TRBV6-1,ASSDLGGNQPQH
TRBJ1-6,NA,NA,TRBV19,ASSTRAQNSPLH
TRBJ1-2,few,NA,TRBV28,ASSPRYWRDEYYGYT
TRBJ1-2,NA,NA,TRBV5-1,ASSFQGLANYGYT
TRBJ2-2,NA,TRBD1,TRBV30,AWAGTGKTGELF